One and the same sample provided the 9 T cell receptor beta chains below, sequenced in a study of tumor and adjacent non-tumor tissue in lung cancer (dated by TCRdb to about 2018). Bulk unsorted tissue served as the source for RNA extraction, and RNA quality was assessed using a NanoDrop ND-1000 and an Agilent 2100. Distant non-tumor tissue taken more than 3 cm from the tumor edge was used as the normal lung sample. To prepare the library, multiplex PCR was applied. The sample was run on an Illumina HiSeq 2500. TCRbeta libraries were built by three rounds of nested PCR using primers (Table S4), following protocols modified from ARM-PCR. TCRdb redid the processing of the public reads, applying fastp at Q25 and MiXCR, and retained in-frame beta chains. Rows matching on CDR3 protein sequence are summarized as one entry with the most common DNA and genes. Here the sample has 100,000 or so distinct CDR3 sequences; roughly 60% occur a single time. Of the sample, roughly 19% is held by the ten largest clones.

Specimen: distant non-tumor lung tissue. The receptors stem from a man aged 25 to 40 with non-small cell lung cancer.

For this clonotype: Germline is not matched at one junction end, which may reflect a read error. The CDR3 coding sequence is TGCGCCACAGGGACTAGCTGGAACAATGAGCAGTTCTTC. Translating gives CATGTSWNNEQFF. The rearrangement joins TRBV12-3 or TRBV12-4 to TRBJ2-1; 9 positions match TRBD2. This CDR3 spans 13 amino acids.

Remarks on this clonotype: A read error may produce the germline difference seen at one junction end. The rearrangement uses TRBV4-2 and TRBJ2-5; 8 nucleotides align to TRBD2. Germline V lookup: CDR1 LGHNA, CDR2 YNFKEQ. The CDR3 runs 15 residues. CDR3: CVSSQGTGGREAQYF. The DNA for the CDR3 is TGTGTCAGCAGCCAAGGCACGGGGGGGCGGGAGGCCCAGTACTTC.

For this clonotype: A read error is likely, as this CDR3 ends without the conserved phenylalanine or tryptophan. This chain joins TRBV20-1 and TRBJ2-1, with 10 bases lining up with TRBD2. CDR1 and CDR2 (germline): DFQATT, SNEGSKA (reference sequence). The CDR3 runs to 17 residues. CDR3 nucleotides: TGCATTGCTAGCCCTCCTGCCCCGGGACTAGCGAGTAATGAGCAGTTCTAC. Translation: CIASPPAPGLASNEQFY.

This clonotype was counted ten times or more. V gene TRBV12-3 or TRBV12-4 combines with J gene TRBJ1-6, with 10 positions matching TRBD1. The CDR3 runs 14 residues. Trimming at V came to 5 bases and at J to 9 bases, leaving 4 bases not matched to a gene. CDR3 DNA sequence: TGTGCCAGCAGTCCCGGGACAGGGGCTTCACCCCTCCACTTT. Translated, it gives CASSPGTGASPLHF.

CDR3 region: CASIGGVTGGNEQFF. For the CDR3, the DNA is TGTGCCAGCATAGGCGGGGTCACAGGGGGCAATGAGCAGTTCTTC. The gene calls are TRBV5-5 and TRBJ2-1, with 8 bases matching TRBD1. The V gene's germline CDR1 is SGHKS and CDR2 YYEKEE (reference sequence). V was pared by 6 bases and J by 6 bases, with 11 bases of the junction left unmatched. The CDR3 sequence is 15 residues long.

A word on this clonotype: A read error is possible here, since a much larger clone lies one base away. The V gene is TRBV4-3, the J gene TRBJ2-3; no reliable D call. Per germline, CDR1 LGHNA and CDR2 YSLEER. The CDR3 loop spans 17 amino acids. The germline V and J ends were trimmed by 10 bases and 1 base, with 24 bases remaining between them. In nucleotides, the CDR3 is TGCGCCAACAGTAAAGAGGCCCTGGCGGTCGGCACAGATACGCAGTATTTT. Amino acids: CANSKEALAVGTDTQYF.

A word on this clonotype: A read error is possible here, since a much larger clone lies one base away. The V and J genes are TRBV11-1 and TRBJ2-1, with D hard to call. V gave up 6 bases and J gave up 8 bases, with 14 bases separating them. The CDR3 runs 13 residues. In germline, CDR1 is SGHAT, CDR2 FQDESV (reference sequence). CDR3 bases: TGTGCCAGCAGATTACCTCCGCTGGATGAGCAGTTCTTC. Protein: CASRLPPLDEQFF.

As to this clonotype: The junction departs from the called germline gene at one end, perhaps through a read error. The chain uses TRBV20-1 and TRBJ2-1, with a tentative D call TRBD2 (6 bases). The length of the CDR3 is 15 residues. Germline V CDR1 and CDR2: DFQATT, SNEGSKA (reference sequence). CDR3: CSALTGASVPHELFF. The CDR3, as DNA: TGCAGTGCCCTGACCGGGGCTAGCGTTCCCCATGAGCTGTTCTTC.

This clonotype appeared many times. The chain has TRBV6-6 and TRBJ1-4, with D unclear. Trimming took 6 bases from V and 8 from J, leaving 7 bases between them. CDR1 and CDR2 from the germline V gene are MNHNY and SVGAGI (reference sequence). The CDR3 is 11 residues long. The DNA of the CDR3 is TGTGCCAGCAGGACGGGGGAAAAACTGTTTTTT. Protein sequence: CASRTGEKLFF.